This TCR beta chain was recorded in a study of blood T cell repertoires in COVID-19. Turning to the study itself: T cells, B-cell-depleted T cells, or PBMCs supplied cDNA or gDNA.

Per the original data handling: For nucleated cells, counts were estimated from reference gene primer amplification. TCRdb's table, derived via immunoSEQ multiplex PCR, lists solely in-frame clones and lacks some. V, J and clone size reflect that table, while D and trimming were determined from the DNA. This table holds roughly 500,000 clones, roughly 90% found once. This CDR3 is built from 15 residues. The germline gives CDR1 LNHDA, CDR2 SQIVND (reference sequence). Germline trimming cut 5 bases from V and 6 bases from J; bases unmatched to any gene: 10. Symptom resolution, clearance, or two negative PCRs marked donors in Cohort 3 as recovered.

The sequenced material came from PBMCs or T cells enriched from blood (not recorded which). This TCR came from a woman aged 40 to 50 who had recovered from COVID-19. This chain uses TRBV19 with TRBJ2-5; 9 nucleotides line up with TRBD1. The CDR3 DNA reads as TGTGCCAGTAGTCCGGGGACAGGGACGGCGCAGACCCAGTACTTC. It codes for CASSPGTGTAQTQYF.